A single T cell receptor beta chain is shown here with its context. Here immunoSEQ multiplex PCR was the method, and the copy in TCRdb shows in-frame clones only, minus some. The sample gives 55,000 to 75,000 clones, 80% to 85% of which show up once; roughly 9.3% is in the top ten. Germline V gene sequence: CDR1 LNHNV, CDR2 YYDKDF (reference sequence). The CDR3 is 16 residues long. With 1 base removed from V and 6 bases from J, the gap between germline ends came to 16 bases. This record comes from a study of blood T cell repertoires in COVID-19. Looking at the study overall: From T cells, B-cell-depleted T cells, or PBMCs came the material, which was cDNA or gDNA.

The sample consisted of peripheral blood. V is TRBV15 and J is TRBJ1-3, with a tentative D call TRBD1 (6 bases). This clonotype was sampled from a man at least 80 years old with COVID-19, enrolled during active disease. The CDR3 nucleotides are TGTGCCACCAGCAGAGGGACAGCACGAACAAAAAACACCATATATTTT. It yields the protein CATSRGTARTKNTIYF.